One and the same sample provided the 28 T cell receptor beta chains below, sequenced in a study of cytomegalovirus exposure and HLA in healthy donors. Profiling relied on immunoSEQ multiplex PCR, and the TCRdb table lists in-frame clones only, not all of them. The repertoire includes more than 95,000 clones, roughly 89% of them detected once, and less than 1.5% sits in the top ten. Sequencing input: PBMCs. These TCRs come from a woman aged 18-29 years in good health and CMV-seronegative.

V usage is TRBV5-1 and J usage is TRBJ2-4, with unresolved D. This CDR3 is 16 amino acids long. CDR1 and CDR2 from the germline V gene are SGHRS and YFSETQ. V was shortened by 3 bases and J by 3 bases, with 16 bases between the two germline ends. In DNA form, the CDR3 reads TGCGCCAGCAGCTCGGTCGCGGTCAGAGACAAAAACATTCAGTACTTC. It yields the protein CASSSVAVRDKNIQYF.

This clone was seen only a few times. The CDR3 protein is CASSEGLEPDTQYF. CDR3 sequence (DNA): TGTGCCAGCAGTGAGGGACTAGAGCCAGATACGCAGTATTTT. The chain couples TRBV6-4 to TRBJ2-3; 8 positions match TRBD2. Germline values: CDR1 MRHNA, CDR2 SNTAGT. J gave up 4 bases and V 3 bases, and 3 bases lay outside the gene matches. The CDR3 is 14 residues long.

This clone was observed once. This sequence joins TRBV4-3 and TRBJ2-7, with a tentative D call TRBD1 (5 bases). V lost 0 bases and J 6 bases, leaving 9 bases between the germline ends. CDR3 length: 13 residues. The germline gives CDR1 LGHNA, CDR2 YSLEER. The CDR3 nucleotides read TGCGCCAGCAGCCAAGACAGGGTAGGCGAGCAGTACTTC. Protein product: CASSQDRVGEQYF.

This clone came up once. The rearrangement joins TRBV20-1 to TRBJ1-6; D is ambiguous. CDR1 and CDR2 from the germline V gene are DFQATT and SNEGSKA (reference sequence). CDR3 length: 11 residues. V was shortened by 4 bases and J by 13 bases, with 11 bases between the two germline ends. CDR3 DNA sequence: TGCAGTGCTAAGCTTCCAGGCCCCCTCCACTTT. Amino acids: CSAKLPGPLHF.

V is TRBV7-9 and J is TRBJ2-7; D might be TRBD1 (6 bases). V lost 4 bases and J 2 bases, leaving 21 bases between the germline ends. Looked up from germline, CDR1 is SEHNR and CDR2 is FQNEAQ (reference sequence). The CDR3 loop spans 17 amino acids. The CDR3 sequence is CASSSLDRHPYTYEQYF. In DNA form, the CDR3 reads TGTGCCAGCAGCTCTTTAGACAGGCACCCATATACCTACGAGCAGTACTTC.

The rearrangement joins TRBV27 to TRBJ1-2, with TRBD1 identical over 9 bases. In germline, CDR1 is MNHEY, CDR2 SMNVEV (reference sequence). V lost 0 bases, J lost 7 bases, and 3 bases stayed unmatched. CDR3 length: 14 amino acids. DNA of the CDR3: TGTGCCAGCAGTTTATCGGACAGGGGCTCTGGCTACACCTTC. Amino acids: CASSLSDRGSGYTF.

The V call is TRBV11-2, the J call TRBJ2-1, with D possibly being TRBD2 (5 bases). Germline CDR1 and CDR2: SGHAT and FQNNGV. The CDR3 runs to 12 residues. V lost 8 bases, J lost 9 bases, and 14 bases lay in between. The CDR3 region is CASGSRGGEQFF. As DNA, the CDR3 is TGTGCCAGCGGCTCCCGGGGTGGTGAGCAGTTCTTC.

The chain recombines TRBV7-7 with TRBJ2-5; unclear D gene. Trimming took 1 base from V and 5 from J, leaving 8 bases between them. The CDR3 totals 13 residues. Germline CDR1 SSHAT, CDR2 FNYEAQ (reference sequence). CDR3 nucleotide sequence: TGTGCCAGCAGCTTAGACGGTTTTGAGACCCAGTACTTC. The encoded protein is CASSLDGFETQYF.

The chain has TRBV6-5 and TRBJ2-5; 7 nucleotides agree with TRBD2. Germline values: CDR1 MNHEY, CDR2 SVGAGI. The CDR3 has 13 amino acids. V lost 7 bases and J lost 5; bases outside the gene matches: 7. In DNA form, the CDR3 reads TGTGCCAGCATGCGGGAGATACAGGAGACCCAGTACTTC. Translated: CASMREIQETQYF.

The chain carries TRBV6-1 and TRBJ2-5; D unresolved. Trimming cost V 2 bases and J 2 bases, with 6 bases left between them. CDR1 and CDR2 (germline): MNHNS, SASEGT. This CDR3 has 13 amino acids. The CDR3 DNA reads TGTGCCAGCAGTGAAATACAGCAAGAGACCCAGTACTTC. It yields the protein CASSEIQQETQYF.

The chain joins TRBV7-9 to TRBJ2-7; tentative D call: TRBD2 (5 bases). There are 13 residues in the CDR3. Germline V gene sequence: CDR1 SEHNR, CDR2 FQNEAQ (reference sequence). V was pared by 3 bases and J by 4 bases, with 10 bases between. The CDR3 here is CASSLGSGYEQYF. CDR3 DNA: TGTGCCAGCAGCTTGGGGAGCGGTTACGAGCAGTACTTC.

This chain connects TRBV27 to TRBJ1-5; 9 bases are a match to TRBD1. This CDR3 contains 18 residues. Germline V gene data show CDR1 as MNHEY and CDR2 as SMNVEV (reference sequence). V shed 4 bases and J 0 bases; nucleotides not matched to a gene: 10. The CDR3 nucleotides read TGTGCCAGCAGTTCTGGACAGGGGATTCCTTATAGCAATCAGCCCCAGCATTTT. Its protein product is CASSSGQGIPYSNQPQHF.

The chain is built from TRBV4-1 and TRBJ2-7, with 10 bases lining up with TRBD2. The CDR3 loop spans 16 amino acids. V was pared by 2 bases and J by 1 base, with 5 bases of the junction left unmatched. Germline lookup yields CDR1 MGHRA and CDR2 YSYEKL. Here the CDR3 reads CASSQPGTSDSYEQYF. The CDR3, as DNA: TGCGCCAGCAGCCAACCCGGGACTAGCGATTCCTACGAGCAGTACTTC.

In its sample, this clone was seen once. The rearrangement joins TRBV7-2 to TRBJ1-1; D not resolved. The CDR3 sequence is 13 residues long. The V gene lost 5 bases and the J gene lost 2 bases, with 9 bases spanning the gap. Germline V gene lookup returns CDR1 SGHTA and CDR2 FQGNSA. This chain's CDR3 is CASSTRTNTEAFF. The CDR3, as DNA: TGTGCCAGCAGCACCCGAACAAACACTGAAGCTTTCTTT. The full variable domain, rest sourced from reference TRBV7-2 and TRBJ1-1, is GAGVSQSPSNKVTEKGKDVELRCDPISGHTALYWYRQSLGQGLEFLIYFQGNSAPDKSGLPSDRFSAERTGGSVSTLTIQRTQQEDSAVYLCASSTRTNTEAFFGQGTRLTVV.

V is TRBV6-1 and J is TRBJ2-7; 7 bases line up with TRBD1. CDR3 length: 16 amino acids. Per the germline V gene, CDR1 is MNHNS and CDR2 is SASEGT. The J segment lost 2 bases and the V segment lost 1 base, leaving 8 bases of the junction unmatched. The CDR3 sequence: CASSEGVHQGAYEQYV. CDR3 in DNA: TGTGCCAGCAGTGAAGGCGTGCATCAGGGGGCCTACGAGCAGTACGTC.

The rearrangement links TRBV2 to TRBJ1-3, with TRBD1 matching over 8 bases. Trimming cost V 7 bases and J 0 bases; bases outside gene matches: 8. Germline V gene sequence: CDR1 SNHLY, CDR2 FYNNEI. This CDR3 spans 16 amino acids. Here the CDR3 reads CASMGTGLSSGNTIYF. CDR3 sequence (DNA): TGTGCCAGCATGGGGACAGGTTTAAGCTCTGGAAACACCATATATTTT.

This chain joins TRBV16 and TRBJ1-1, with D hard to call. The germline V gene encodes CDR1 KGHSY and CDR2 FQNENV. Trimming removed 3 bases at V and 5 bases at J, with 22 bases between. This CDR3 is 17 amino acids long. CDR3 sequence reads: CASSQPSGRSIRTEAFF. CDR3 bases: TGTGCCAGCAGCCAGCCTTCCGGGAGATCGATTCGGACTGAAGCTTTCTTT.

This clone has just a few counts. J is TRBJ2-2 and V is TRBV7-9, with D tentatively TRBD1 (5 bases). The CDR3 has 15 amino acids. Between the trimmed V and J ends, which lost 5 bases and 6 bases, there was a span of 16 bases. The V gene's germline CDR1 is SEHNR and CDR2 FQNEAQ (reference sequence). For the CDR3, the DNA is TGTGCCAGCAGCCCTCCTCGTTCAGGGCCCGGGGAGCTGTTTTTT. Translating gives CASSPPRSGPGELFF.

V is TRBV6-4 and J is TRBJ2-1; 10 bases match TRBD2. Germline lookup yields CDR1 MRHNA and CDR2 SNTAGT. The V segment lost 5 bases and the J segment 5 bases; nucleotides outside the gene matches: 3. The CDR3 loop spans 14 amino acids. CDR3: CASSTSGDHNEQFF. DNA for the CDR3: TGTGCCAGCAGTACTAGCGGGGATCACAATGAGCAGTTCTTC.

J is TRBJ1-2 and V is TRBV4-2, with D hard to call. V was trimmed by 0 bases and J by 7 bases, leaving 12 bases between them. The length of the CDR3 is 14 residues. Looked up from germline, CDR1 is LGHNA and CDR2 is YNFKEQ. The CDR3 DNA reads as TGTGCCAGCAGCCAAGATACGGGTTCCGGTGGCTACACCTTC. Translated: CASSQDTGSGGYTF.

This chain uses TRBV30 with TRBJ2-1, with TRBD1 matching 11 bases. Germline CDR1 GTSNPN, CDR2 SVGIG (reference sequence). The CDR3 extends over 17 amino acids. The ends lost 0 bases at V and 5 bases at J; junction bases unmatched: 9. CDR3 DNA: TGTGCCTGGAGTGTAGCCAGGACAGGGGGCAAGAACAATGAGCAGTTCTTC. Translation: CAWSVARTGGKNNEQFF.

The chain is built from TRBV28 and TRBJ1-5; possibly TRBD1 for D (5 bases). The V and J ends lost 4 bases and 11 bases respectively, with 18 bases between them. This CDR3 spans 14 amino acids. Germline CDR1 is MDHEN and CDR2 is SYDVKM. CDR3 in DNA: TGTGCCAGCAGTTCGGGGGGAATCAGTGTAGCCCAGCATTTT. Translating it yields CASSSGGISVAQHF.

The gene calls are TRBV15 and TRBJ1-2; D possibly corresponds to TRBD1 (6 bases). V lost 5 bases to trimming and J lost 4 bases, with 11 bases between them. The germline gives CDR1 LNHNV, CDR2 YYDKDF (reference sequence). The CDR3 sequence is 13 residues long. This chain's CDR3 is CATSSRTVYGYTF. The CDR3 nucleotides are TGTGCCACCAGCTCACGGACAGTCTATGGCTACACCTTC.

This clone was observed a few times. The J gene is TRBJ2-7, the V gene TRBV6-5; 9 bases match TRBD1. J gave up 3 bases and V 2 bases, and 5 bases lay outside the gene matches. CDR1 MNHEY and CDR2 SVGAGI come from the germline V gene. The CDR3 extends over 15 amino acids. The CDR3 loop is CASSYGRQGDYEQYF. The CDR3 bases are TGTGCCAGCAGTTACGGGCGACAGGGGGACTACGAGCAGTACTTC.

The chain links TRBV5-1 to TRBJ2-7, with TRBD1 matching over 9 bases. V lost 0 bases, J lost 3 bases, and 4 bases stayed unmatched. The CDR3 consists of 15 residues. Germline V CDR1 and CDR2: SGHRS, YFSETQ. This chain's CDR3 is CASSLGDRENYEQYF. The CDR3 DNA is TGCGCCAGCAGCTTGGGGGACAGGGAGAACTACGAGCAGTACTTC.

This rearrangement joins TRBV19 to TRBJ1-5; no clear D. Trimming removed 0 bases at V and 2 bases at J, with 11 bases between. The germline gives CDR1 LNHDA, CDR2 SQIVND (reference sequence). The CDR3 covers 16 residues. CDR3 sequence (DNA): TGTGCCAGTAGTATAGATCTCTTGCCGGGCAATCAGCCCCAGCATTTT. Its translation is CASSIDLLPGNQPQHF.

The V and J genes are TRBV10-3 and TRBJ2-7; 11 bases map to TRBD2. Germline CDR1 and CDR2: ENHRY and SYGVKD. With 8 bases clipped from V and 0 bases from J, the junction kept 3 bases outside the gene matches. The CDR3 loop spans 14 amino acids. The CDR3 DNA reads as TGTGCCATCTCTAGCGGGGGGCCCTCCTACGAGCAGTACGTC. Translating it yields CAISSGGPSYEQYV.

CDR3 sequence reads: CASSTDNGLKTQYF. The DNA for the CDR3 is TGTGCCAGCAGTACGGACAATGGTTTGAAGACCCAGTACTTC. The chain uses TRBV6-5 and TRBJ2-5; D might be TRBD1 (5 bases). The CDR3 is made up of 14 amino acids. Looked up from germline, CDR1 is MNHEY and CDR2 is SVGAGI. V dropped 5 bases and J dropped 6 bases, with 16 bases sitting between them.